The TCR beta chain described here comes from a study of graft-versus-host responses after intestinal transplantation. Study-level findings and limits: When patients had graft-donor T cell macrochimerism, their allografts held high graft-versus-host to host-versus-graft clonal ratios.

On this clone itself: What it binds is not known.

TCRdb keeps only in-frame clones here, not all; method: immunoSEQ multiplex PCR. The sample lists 85,000 to 100,000 clones; about 82% were seen once. The length of the CDR3 is 12 residues. V gave up 3 bases and J gave up 9 bases, with 9 bases separating them. Germline V gene data show CDR1 as WNHNN and CDR2 as SYGVQD (reference sequence). The sequence was collected from a human patient who received an intestinal transplant, so some T cells may come from the graft donor. The sequenced sample was PBMCs, obtained 255 days after intestinal transplant. The genes are TRBV10-1 and TRBJ1-5; D gene uncertain. The CDR3 sequence is CASSESGGPQHF. CDR3 coding DNA: TGCGCCAGCAGTGAATCTGGCGGGCCCCAGCATTTT.